The 16 T cell receptor beta chains listed next were all sequenced from one sample in a study of response to subunit inactivated influenza vaccine. TCRdb redid the calling of the RT-PCR reads with MiXCR, one entry per CDR3 protein. The data contain hundreds of thousands of distinct CDR3 sequences, about a tenth of them singletons. The specimen comprised PBMCs from blood, sampled 35 to 45 days after vaccination. These TCRs come from a man aged 45 to 65 who received an inactivated influenza vaccine.

The chain recombines TRBV20-1 with TRBJ2-5, with TRBD1 as a possible D gene (6 bases). V was cut by 7 bases and J by 6 bases, with 12 bases left in between. This CDR3 is 11 amino acids long. Looked up from germline, CDR1 is DFQATT and CDR2 is SNEGSKA (reference sequence). CDR3 region: CSVGRGQTQYF. The CDR3 coding sequence is TGCAGTGTTGGCAGGGGCCAGACCCAGTACTTC.

The sample holds a few counts of this clonotype. For the CDR3, the DNA is TGCGCCAGCAGCTTGGGTCCAGGGGGCCCTAGCACAGATACGCAGTATTTT. The encoded protein is CASSLGPGGPSTDTQYF. This chain uses TRBV5-1 with TRBJ2-3; TRBD1 aligns across 8 bases. CDR3 length equals 17 residues. Germline CDR1 reads SGHRS; CDR2 reads YFSETQ. V lost 0 bases and J lost 0; bases outside the gene matches: 6.

This clonotype was counted at least ten times. The genes are TRBV29-1 and TRBJ2-1; 10 positions agree with TRBD2. V lost 6 bases to trimming and J lost 3 bases; unmatched junction nucleotides: 2. This CDR3 has 13 residues. Germline lookup yields CDR1 SQVTM and CDR2 ANQGSEA. The DNA of the CDR3 is TGCAGCGTAACTAGCGGGATCTACAATGAGCAGTTCTTC. The encoded protein is CSVTSGIYNEQFF.

The rearrangement joins TRBV5-1 to TRBJ1-1, with TRBD1 as a possible D gene (5 bases). Germline V gene data show CDR1 as SGHRS and CDR2 as YFSETQ. The CDR3 is 15 amino acids. Trimming removed 4 bases from V and 0 bases from J, with 13 bases in between. The CDR3 DNA sequence: TGCGCCAGCAGCGGGCACGGGGCCCTGAACACTGAAGCTTTCTTT. As protein: CASSGHGALNTEAFF.

This clonotype was observed a handful of times. The V call is TRBV7-3, the J call TRBJ2-1; maybe TRBD2 (6 bases). The CDR3 totals 14 residues. CDR1 and CDR2 (germline): SGHTA, FQGTGA. With 8 bases removed from V and 5 bases from J, the gap between germline ends came to 16 bases. The CDR3: CASGPGTSNNEQFF. In nucleotides, the CDR3 is TGTGCCAGCGGTCCCGGGACTTCGAACAATGAGCAGTTCTTC.

This clonotype was detected many times. The gene calls are TRBV5-1 and TRBJ1-5; 7 bases match TRBD1. The V and J ends lost 3 bases and 3 bases, in that order; junction bases with no gene match: 6. CDR1 and CDR2 from the germline V gene are SGHRS and YFSETQ. This CDR3 is built from 15 residues. DNA of the CDR3: TGCGCCAGCAGCTCGGAGGGGGCCTCCAATCAGCCCCAGCATTTT. This gives the protein CASSSEGASNQPQHF.

Points on this clonotype: The junction shows a germline mismatch at one end, possibly a read error. The V and J genes are TRBV7-8 and TRBJ1-3; maybe TRBD1 (5 bases). The germline V gene encodes CDR1 SGHVS and CDR2 FQNEAQ. The CDR3 loop spans 14 amino acids. CDR3 protein: CASSRRGTGNTIYF. Here the CDR3 DNA reads TGTGCCAGCAGCCGACGAGGGACTGGCAACACCATATATTTT.

This clonotype has ten or more counts. This chain connects TRBV20-1 to TRBJ2-7; 10 nucleotides agree with TRBD2. The trim removed 5 bases at V and 7 bases at J, leaving 11 bases unmatched. This CDR3 contains 14 residues. CDR1 is DFQATT and CDR2 is SNEGSKA in the germline V gene (reference sequence). Here the CDR3 DNA reads TGCAGTGCTGGTAGACTAGCGGGCCGGGGGGAGCAGTACTTC. This sequence encodes CSAGRLAGRGEQYF.

This sequence joins TRBV4-3 and TRBJ2-1, with TRBD2 matching 9 bases. Trimming removed 3 bases from V and 1 base from J; junction bases left unmatched: 7. Germline V lookup: CDR1 LGHNA, CDR2 YSLEER. The CDR3 is 17 amino acids. The CDR3 sequence: CASSQTTSGGSYNEQFF. CDR3 DNA sequence: TGCGCCAGCAGCCAGACGACTAGCGGAGGGTCCTACAATGAGCAGTTCTTC.

This clonotype was detected only once. The chain links TRBV25-1 to TRBJ2-2; no clear D gene. V lost 1 base and J lost 5, with 17 bases in between. Germline-derived CDR1 and CDR2 are MGHDK and SYGVNS. The CDR3 length is 17 residues. The CDR3 sequence is CASSESFVHIKTGELFF. The CDR3 DNA is TGTGCCAGCAGTGAATCTTTCGTCCATATTAAAACCGGGGAGCTGTTTTTT. The full variable domain, rest sourced from reference TRBV25-1 and TRBJ2-2, is EADIYQTPRYLVIGTGKKITLECSQTMGHDKMYWYQQDPGMELHLIHYSYGVNSTEKGDLSSESTVSRIRTEHFPLTLESARPSHTSQYLCASSESFVHIKTGELFFGEGSRLTVL.

CDR3 DNA sequence: TGCAGCGTTGCCCCTAGCGGCCAAGAGACCCAGTACTTC. It specifies CSVAPSGQETQYF. This chain connects TRBV29-1 to TRBJ2-5; 7 bases agree with TRBD2. This CDR3 comprises 13 residues. Germline V gene data show CDR1 as SQVTM and CDR2 as ANQGSEA. The trim removed 4 bases at V and 1 base at J, leaving 3 bases unmatched.

This clonotype was detected only a few times. The rearrangement uses TRBV9 and TRBJ1-2; no clear D gene. Trimming left V 5 bases short and J 6 bases short, with 26 bases between. This CDR3 has 17 residues. Germline V gene sequence: CDR1 SGDLS, CDR2 YYNGEE. CDR3: CASSLGYRGEATNGYTF. The CDR3 nucleotides read TGTGCCAGCAGTCTGGGGTATCGGGGAGAGGCTACTAATGGCTACACCTTC.

This chain joins TRBV10-3 and TRBJ2-3; D is perhaps TRBD1 (6 bases). CDR1 is ENHRY, CDR2 SYGVKD, per germline. V lost 7 bases and J lost 2, with 19 bases in between. CDR3 length: 16 amino acids. The CDR3 DNA sequence: TGTGCCATCATTGGCTGGGGGACAATAAACACAGATACGCAGTATTTT. It is translated as CAIIGWGTINTDTQYF.

This clonotype showed up just a few times. V is TRBV24-1 and J is TRBJ2-3; D is ambiguous. Germline V lookup: CDR1 KGHDR, CDR2 SFDVKD. This CDR3 has 16 amino acids. V dropped 0 bases and J dropped 3 bases, with 12 bases sitting between them. CDR3 DNA: TGTGCCACCAGTGATTTGGGCTCCTCCGGGACAGATACGCAGTATTTT. This encodes CATSDLGSSGTDTQYF.

This clonotype was recorded a few times. The rearrangement links TRBV5-1 to TRBJ1-2; D not resolved. Trimming took off 0 bases at V and 3 bases at J, with 15 bases between the two ends. The V gene's germline CDR1 is SGHRS and CDR2 YFSETQ. The CDR3 is 16 amino acids. The DNA for the CDR3 is TGCGCCAGCAGCTTGGCTCCGGATGTCCGGGACTATGGCTACACCTTC. Translating gives CASSLAPDVRDYGYTF.

This clonotype was seen a handful of times. V and J are TRBV28 and TRBJ2-1; the match to TRBD2 covers 7 bases. This CDR3 region has 15 residues. V shed 0 bases and J 7 bases; nucleotides not matched to a gene: 6. The germline V gene has CDR1 MDHEN and CDR2 SYDVKM. Here the CDR3 DNA reads TGTGCCAGCAGTTTATGGGGGAGGGGAAGGAATGAGCAGTTCTTC. As protein: CASSLWGRGRNEQFF.